This T cell receptor beta chain was recorded in a study of early T cells in non-severe SARS-CoV-2 infection. Study in general: Sequencing was performed on bulk RNA from unsorted whole blood, leaving chains unpaired.

This clonotype was observed at least ten times. The antigen remains undetermined. This CDR3 comprises 16 residues. Trimming at V came to 5 bases and at J to 0 bases, leaving 5 bases not matched to a gene. The germline V gene has CDR1 LNHDA and CDR2 SQIVND (reference sequence). Overall study results and limits: Matches to VDJdb favored anti-spike CD8 responses and missed private and CD4 specificities.

Researchers tagged individual cDNA molecules with unique molecular identifiers. TCRdb analysed the 5' RACE reads with MiXCR anew, one entry per CDR3 protein. The repertoire consists of fewer than 20,000 distinct CDR3 sequences, with roughly 6% occurring once and the leading ten covering approximately 6.5%. The source material was whole blood. The rearrangement links TRBV19 to TRBJ2-2; 8 bases align to TRBD1. This clonotype originated in an adult who was a healthcare worker with PCR-confirmed SARS-CoV-2 infection or an uninfected control (not recorded which). CDR3 sequence (DNA): TGTGCCAGTAGTTTCGTACAGGGGGCGAACACCGGGGAGCTGTTTTTT. Translated: CASSFVQGANTGELFF.